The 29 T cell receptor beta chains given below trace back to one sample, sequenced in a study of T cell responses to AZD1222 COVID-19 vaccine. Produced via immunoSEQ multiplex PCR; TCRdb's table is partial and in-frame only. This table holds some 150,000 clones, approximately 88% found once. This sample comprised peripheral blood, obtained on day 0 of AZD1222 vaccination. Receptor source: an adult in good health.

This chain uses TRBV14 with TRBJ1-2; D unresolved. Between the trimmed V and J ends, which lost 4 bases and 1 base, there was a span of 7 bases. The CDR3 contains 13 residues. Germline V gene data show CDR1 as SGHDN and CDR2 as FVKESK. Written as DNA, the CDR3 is TGTGCCAGCAGCCCGGATGGTAACTATGGCTACACCTTC. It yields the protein CASSPDGNYGYTF. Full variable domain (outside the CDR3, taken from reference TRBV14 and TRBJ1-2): EAGVTQFPSHSVIEKGQTVTLRCDPISGHDNLYWYRRVMGKEIKFLLHFVKESKQDESGMPNNRFLAERTGGTYSTLKVQPAELEDSGVYFCASSPDGNYGYTFGSGTRLTVV.

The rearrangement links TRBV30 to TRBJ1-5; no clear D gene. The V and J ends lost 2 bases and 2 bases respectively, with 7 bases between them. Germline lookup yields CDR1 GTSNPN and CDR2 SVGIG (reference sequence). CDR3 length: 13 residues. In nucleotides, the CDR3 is TGTGCCTGGAGTACCGAAGGCAATCAGCCCCAGCATTTT. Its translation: CAWSTEGNQPQHF.

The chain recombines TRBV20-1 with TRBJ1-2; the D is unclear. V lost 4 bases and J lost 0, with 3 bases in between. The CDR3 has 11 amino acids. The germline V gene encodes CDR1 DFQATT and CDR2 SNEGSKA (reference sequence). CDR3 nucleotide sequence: TGCAGTGCTATGCCTAACTATGGCTACACCTTC. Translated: CSAMPNYGYTF.

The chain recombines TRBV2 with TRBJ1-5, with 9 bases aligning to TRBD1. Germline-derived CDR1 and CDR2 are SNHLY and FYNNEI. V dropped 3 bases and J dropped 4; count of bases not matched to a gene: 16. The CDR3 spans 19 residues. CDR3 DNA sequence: TGTGCCAGCAGTGAGGAAAAGGGACAGGGAATAGGGGGGAATCAGCCCCAGCATTTT. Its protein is CASSEEKGQGIGGNQPQHF.

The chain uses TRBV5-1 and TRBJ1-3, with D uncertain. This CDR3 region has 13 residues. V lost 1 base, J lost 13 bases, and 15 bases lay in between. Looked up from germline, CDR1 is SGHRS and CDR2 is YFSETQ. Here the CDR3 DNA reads TGCGCCAGCAGCTTGCTCGGGCCCGGAGGGATATATTTT. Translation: CASSLLGPGGIYF.

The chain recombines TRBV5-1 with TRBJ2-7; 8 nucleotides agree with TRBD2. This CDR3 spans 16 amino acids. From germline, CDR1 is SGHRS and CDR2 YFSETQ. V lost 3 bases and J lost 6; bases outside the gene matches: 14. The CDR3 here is CASSYRGSGGGGEQYF. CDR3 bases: TGCGCCAGCAGCTATCGAGGGAGCGGGGGAGGCGGCGAGCAGTACTTC.

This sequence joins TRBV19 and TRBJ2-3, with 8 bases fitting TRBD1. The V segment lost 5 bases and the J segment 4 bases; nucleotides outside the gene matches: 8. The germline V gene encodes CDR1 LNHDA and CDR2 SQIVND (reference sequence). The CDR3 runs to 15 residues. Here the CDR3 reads CASSLDRGFPDTQYF. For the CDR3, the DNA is TGTGCCAGTAGTCTCGACAGGGGCTTCCCAGATACGCAGTATTTT. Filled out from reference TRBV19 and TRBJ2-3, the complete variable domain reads DGGITQSPKYLFRKEGQNVTLSCEQNLNHDAMYWYRQDPGQGLRLIYYSQIVNDFQKGDIAEGYSVSREKKESFPLTVTSAQKNPTAFYLCASSLDRGFPDTQYFGPGTRLTVL.

CDR3 residues: CASSQGIGSGEQYF. The DNA of the CDR3 is TGTGCCAGCAGCCAAGGGATCGGATCGGGCGAGCAGTACTTC. The chain is built from TRBV3-1 (or the pseudogene TRBV3-2) and TRBJ2-7; D is unclear. The ends were cut back, 1 base at V and 6 bases at J, with 13 bases in the middle. The CDR3 sequence is 14 residues long. CDR1 is LGHDT, CDR2 YNNKEL, per germline (reference sequence).

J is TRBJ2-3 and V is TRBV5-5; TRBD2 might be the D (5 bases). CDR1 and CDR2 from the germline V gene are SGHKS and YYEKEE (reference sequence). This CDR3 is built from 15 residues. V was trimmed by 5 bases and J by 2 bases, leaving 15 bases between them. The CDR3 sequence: CASSLLAANTDTQYF. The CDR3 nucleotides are TGTGCCAGCAGTCTCCTAGCTGCGAACACAGATACGCAGTATTTT. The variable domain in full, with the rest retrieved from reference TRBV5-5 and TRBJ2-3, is DAGVTQSPTHLIKTRGQQVTLRCSPISGHKSVSWYQQVLGQGPQFIFQYYEKEERGRGNFPDRFSARQFPNYSSELNVNALLLGDSALYLCASSLLAANTDTQYFGPGTRLTVL.

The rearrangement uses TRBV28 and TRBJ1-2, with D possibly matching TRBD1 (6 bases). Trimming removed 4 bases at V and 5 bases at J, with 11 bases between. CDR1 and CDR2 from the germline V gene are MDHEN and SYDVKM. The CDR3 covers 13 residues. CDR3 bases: TGTGCCAGCAGTTCTGAGGACAGATATGGCTACACCTTC. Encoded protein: CASSSEDRYGYTF.

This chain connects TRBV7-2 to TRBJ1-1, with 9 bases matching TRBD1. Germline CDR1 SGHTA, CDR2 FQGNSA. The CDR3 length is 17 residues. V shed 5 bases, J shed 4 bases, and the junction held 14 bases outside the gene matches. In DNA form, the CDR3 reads TGTGCCAGCAGCCCACAAGAGTCCGGGACAGGGAGCACTGAAGCTTTCTTT. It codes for CASSPQESGTGSTEAFF.

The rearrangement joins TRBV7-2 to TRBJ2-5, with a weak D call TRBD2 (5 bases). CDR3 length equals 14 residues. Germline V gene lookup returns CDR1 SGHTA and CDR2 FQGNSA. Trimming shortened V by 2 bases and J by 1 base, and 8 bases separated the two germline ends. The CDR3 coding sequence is TGTGCCAGCAGCTTAAATGGACTCCAAGAGACCCAGTACTTC. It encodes CASSLNGLQETQYF.

DNA of the CDR3: TGTGCCAGTAGTATAGGGGTCTACACCGGGGAGCTGTTTTTT. It codes for CASSIGVYTGELFF. The V and J genes are TRBV19 and TRBJ2-2; D gene unclear. V was clipped by 1 base and J by 3 bases, with 6 bases between them. CDR1 is LNHDA, CDR2 SQIVND, per germline (reference sequence). The CDR3 has 14 residues.

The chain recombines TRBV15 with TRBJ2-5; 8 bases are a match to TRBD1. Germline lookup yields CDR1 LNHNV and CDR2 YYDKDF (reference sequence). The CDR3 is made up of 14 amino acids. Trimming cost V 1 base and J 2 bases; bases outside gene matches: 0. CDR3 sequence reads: CATSRGTGQETQYF. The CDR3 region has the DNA TGTGCCACCAGCAGAGGGACAGGGCAAGAGACCCAGTACTTC.

Written as DNA, the CDR3 is TGTGCCAGCAGTTATGGCGCGTATTTTGCTGAAGCTTTCTTT. Encoded protein: CASSYGAYFAEAFF. V gene TRBV6-2 or TRBV6-3 combines with J gene TRBJ1-1, with no clear D. This CDR3 is 14 amino acids long. CDR1 and CDR2 (germline): MNHEY, SVGEGT. V was trimmed by 3 bases and J by 6 bases, leaving 14 bases between them.

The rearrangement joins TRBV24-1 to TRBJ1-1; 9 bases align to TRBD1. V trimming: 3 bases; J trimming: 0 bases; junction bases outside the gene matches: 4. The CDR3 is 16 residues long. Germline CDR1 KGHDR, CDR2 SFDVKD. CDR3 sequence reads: CATSDGGTGMNTEAFF. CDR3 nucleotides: TGTGCCACCAGTGATGGGGGGACAGGGATGAACACTGAAGCTTTCTTT.

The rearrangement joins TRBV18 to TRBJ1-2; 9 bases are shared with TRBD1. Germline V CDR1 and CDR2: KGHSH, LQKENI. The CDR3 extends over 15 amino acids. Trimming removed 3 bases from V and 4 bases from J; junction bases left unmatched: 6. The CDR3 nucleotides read TGTGCCAGCTCACCCCTTGACAGGGGGATCTATGGCTACACCTTC. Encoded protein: CASSPLDRGIYGYTF. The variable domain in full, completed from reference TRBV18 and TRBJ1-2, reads NAGVMQNPRHLVRRRGQEARLRCSPMKGHSHVYWYRQLPEEGLKFMVYLQKENIIDESGMPKERFSAEFPKEGPSILRIQQVVRGDSAAYFCASSPLDRGIYGYTFGSGTRLTVV.

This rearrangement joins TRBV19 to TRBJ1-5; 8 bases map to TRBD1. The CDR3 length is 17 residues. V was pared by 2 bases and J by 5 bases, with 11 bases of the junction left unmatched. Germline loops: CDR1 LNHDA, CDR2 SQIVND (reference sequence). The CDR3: CASSISSMGGQDQPQHF. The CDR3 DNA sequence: TGTGCCAGTAGTATATCCTCCATGGGGGGACAGGATCAGCCCCAGCATTTT.

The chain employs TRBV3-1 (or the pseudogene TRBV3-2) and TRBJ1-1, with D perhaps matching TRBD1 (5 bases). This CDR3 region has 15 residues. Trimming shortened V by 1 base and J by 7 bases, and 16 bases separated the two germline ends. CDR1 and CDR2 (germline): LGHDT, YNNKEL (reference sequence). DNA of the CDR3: TGTGCCAGCAGCCAAGGGCTGGCCCAGGGTTTTGAAGCTTTCTTT. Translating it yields CASSQGLAQGFEAFF.

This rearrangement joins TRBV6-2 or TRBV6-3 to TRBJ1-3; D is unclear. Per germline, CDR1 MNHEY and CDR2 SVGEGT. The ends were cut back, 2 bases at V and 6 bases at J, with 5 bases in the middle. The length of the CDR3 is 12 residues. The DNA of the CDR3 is TGTGCCAGCAGTTACGAAGTAAACACCATATATTTT. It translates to CASSYEVNTIYF.

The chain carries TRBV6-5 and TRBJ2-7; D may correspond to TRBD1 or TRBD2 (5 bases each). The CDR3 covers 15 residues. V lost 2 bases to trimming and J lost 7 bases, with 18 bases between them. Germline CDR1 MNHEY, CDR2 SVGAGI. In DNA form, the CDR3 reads TGTGCCAGCAGTTACGGGGGACGGGGCCGGCGGGAGCAGTACTTC. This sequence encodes CASSYGGRGRREQYF.

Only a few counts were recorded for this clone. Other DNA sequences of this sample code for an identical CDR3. CDR3: CASSSQGYEQYF. In DNA form, the CDR3 reads TGTGCCAGCAGTTCACAGGGTTACGAGCAGTACTTC. The V and J genes are TRBV12-3 or TRBV12-4 and TRBJ2-7, with D possibly TRBD1 on 6 matching bases. Trimming removed 4 bases at V and 4 bases at J, with 8 bases between. The CDR3 spans 12 residues.

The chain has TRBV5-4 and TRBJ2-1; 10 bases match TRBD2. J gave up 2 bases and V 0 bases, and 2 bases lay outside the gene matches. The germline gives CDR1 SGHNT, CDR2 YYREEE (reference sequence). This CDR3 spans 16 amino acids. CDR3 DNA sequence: TGTGCCAGCAGCTTGGATCTAGCGGGGGCCTACAATGAGCAGTTCTTC. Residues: CASSLDLAGAYNEQFF. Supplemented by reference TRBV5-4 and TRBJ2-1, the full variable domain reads ETGVTQSPTHLIKTRGQQVTLRCSSQSGHNTVSWYQQALGQGPQFIFQYYREEENGRGNFPPRFSGLQFPNYSSELNVNALELDDSALYLCASSLDLAGAYNEQFFGPGTRLTVL.

In DNA, the CDR3 is TGTGCCACCTGGGGGACGTCTAATGCCGGGGAGCTGTTTTTT. It codes for CATWGTSNAGELFF. The rearrangement uses TRBV24-1 and TRBJ2-2; either TRBD1 or TRBD2 may fit D (5 bases each). CDR3 length: 14 amino acids. The germline V gene encodes CDR1 KGHDR and CDR2 SFDVKD. The germline V and J ends were trimmed by 9 bases and 6 bases, with 16 bases remaining between them.

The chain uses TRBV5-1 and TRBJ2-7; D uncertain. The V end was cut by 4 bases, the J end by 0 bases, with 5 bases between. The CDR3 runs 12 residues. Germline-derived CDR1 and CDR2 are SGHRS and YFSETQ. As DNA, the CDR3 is TGCGCCAGCAGCCTGACCTCCTACGAGCAGTACTTC. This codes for CASSLTSYEQYF.

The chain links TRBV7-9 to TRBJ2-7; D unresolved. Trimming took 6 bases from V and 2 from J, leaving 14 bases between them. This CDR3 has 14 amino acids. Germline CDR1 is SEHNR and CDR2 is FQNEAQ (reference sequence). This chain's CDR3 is CASSSIRFPYEQYF. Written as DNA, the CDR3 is TGTGCCAGCAGTTCTATCAGGTTTCCCTACGAGCAGTACTTC.

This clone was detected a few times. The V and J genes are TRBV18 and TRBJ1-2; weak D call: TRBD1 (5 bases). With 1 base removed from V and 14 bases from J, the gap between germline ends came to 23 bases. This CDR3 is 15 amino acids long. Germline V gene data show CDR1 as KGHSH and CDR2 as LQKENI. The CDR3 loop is CASSPLARGAVAGTF. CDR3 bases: TGTGCCAGCTCACCACTCGCGAGAGGGGCGGTGGCGGGTACCTTC.

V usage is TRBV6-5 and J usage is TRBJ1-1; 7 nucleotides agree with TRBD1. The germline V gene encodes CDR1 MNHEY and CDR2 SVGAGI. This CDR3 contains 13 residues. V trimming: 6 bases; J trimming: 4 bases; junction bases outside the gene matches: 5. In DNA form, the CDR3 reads TGTGCCAGCAGGACAGGGCCTAGCACTGAAGCTTTCTTT. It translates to CASRTGPSTEAFF.

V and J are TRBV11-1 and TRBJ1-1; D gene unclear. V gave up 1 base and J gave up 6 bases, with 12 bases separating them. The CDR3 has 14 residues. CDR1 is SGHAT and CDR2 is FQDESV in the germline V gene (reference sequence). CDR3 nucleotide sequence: TGTGCCAGCAGCTTAGACCGGAACCGCCCTGAAGCTTTCTTT. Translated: CASSLDRNRPEAFF.